This TCR beta chain was sequenced for a study of CD8 T cells in Susac syndrome. TEMRA cells were enriched by FACS, while CD8+ and CD4+ T cells were obtained through a negative isolation that was performed magnetically. An input of about 0.5 to 1 ug of RNA was subjected to reverse transcription using random hexamers. TCRdb recomputed calls from the immunoSEQ multiplex PCR reads with MiXCR, one row per CDR3 protein. The data show about 210,000 distinct CDR3 sequences, around 96% seen once. This clonotype has just one count. Germline-derived CDR1 and CDR2 are SGDLS and YYNGEE. The CDR3 is 14 amino acids. The ends were cut back, 0 bases at V and 4 bases at J, with 10 bases in the middle.

This chain joins TRBV9 and TRBJ2-5; TRBD1 might be the D (5 bases). The sequenced sample consisted of CD4+ T cells from PBMCs. The sequence was obtained from a human donor with multiple sclerosis. DNA of the CDR3: TGTGCCAGCAGCGTAGACCAGGGTTCAGAGACCCAGTACTTC. It yields the protein CASSVDQGSETQYF.